Each of the 25 T cell receptor beta chains below was sequenced from the same sample in a study of blood T cell repertoires in COVID-19. Profiled with immunoSEQ multiplex PCR; TCRdb holds only in-frame clones, not every one. Of 200,000 to 250,000 clones detected, around 84% appear once; the ten largest clones hold roughly 6.2%. Material for sequencing was PBMCs or T cells enriched from blood (not recorded which). The receptor source for this set is a woman in her 40s who had recovered from COVID-19.

Here the CDR3 DNA reads TGCGCCACACGTCAGGGGCTCACTGAAGCTTTCTTT. Its translation is CATRQGLTEAFF. The gene calls are TRBV10-2 and TRBJ1-1; tentative D call: TRBD1 (6 bases). V lost 10 bases to trimming and J lost 4 bases, with 13 bases between them. This CDR3 region has 12 residues. The germline CDR1 and CDR2 sequences are WSHSY and SAAADI.

About this clone: The same CDR3 can be traced to other DNA sequences in this sample. V gene TRBV30 combines with J gene TRBJ1-2, with 8 bases identical to TRBD1. Germline V gene sequence: CDR1 GTSNPN, CDR2 SVGIG (reference sequence). CDR3 length: 14 amino acids. V shed 3 bases and J 7 bases; nucleotides not matched to a gene: 10. The CDR3 DNA is TGTGCCTGGAGACTCCCTGGCAGGGGGCCTGGCTACACCTTC. As protein: CAWRLPGRGPGYTF.

The V call is TRBV6-5, the J call TRBJ1-1; 9 nucleotides agree with TRBD1. The V gene's germline CDR1 is MNHEY and CDR2 SVGAGI. The CDR3 totals 13 residues. J was trimmed by 8 bases and V by 6 bases; bases with no gene match: 7. DNA of the CDR3: TGTGCCAGCAGATCTACAGGGGGCAGGGAAGCTTTCTTT. Translating it yields CASRSTGGREAFF.

This clone was counted a single time. DNA of the CDR3: TGTGCCTGGACCGAGGGACTAGCGGGAGGGTCAGATACGCAGTATTTT. Residues: CAWTEGLAGGSDTQYF. This chain joins TRBV30 and TRBJ2-3; 16 positions agree with TRBD2. The CDR3 is made up of 16 amino acids. Germline V gene lookup returns CDR1 GTSNPN and CDR2 SVGIG (reference sequence). V lost 4 bases and J lost 4; bases outside the gene matches: 5. The whole variable domain, filled in from reference TRBV30 and TRBJ2-3, reads SQTIHQWPATLVQPVGSPLSLECTVEGTSNPNLYWYRQAAGRGLQLLFYSVGIGQISSEVPQNLSASRPQDRQFILSSKKLLLSDSGFYLCAWTEGLAGGSDTQYFGPGTRLTVL.

The chain carries TRBV9 and TRBJ1-3, with 10 positions matching TRBD1. The CDR3 extends over 16 amino acids. Germline V gives CDR1 SGDLS, CDR2 YYNGEE. The junction had 1 base not matched to a gene; V was cut back by 0 bases and J by 1 base. Here the CDR3 DNA reads TGTGCCAGCAGCGTAGGGACAGGGGGGTCTGGAAACACCATATATTTT. It yields the protein CASSVGTGGSGNTIYF.

This chain uses TRBV11-2 with TRBJ1-6; 7 bases are shared with TRBD1. In germline, CDR1 is SGHAT, CDR2 FQNNGV. The J segment lost 9 bases and the V segment lost 5 bases, leaving 7 bases of the junction unmatched. CDR3 length: 14 amino acids. The CDR3 DNA is TGTGCCAGCAGCCTGCGACAGGGCCTTTCACCCCTCCACTTT. It encodes CASSLRQGLSPLHF. Using reference TRBV11-2 and TRBJ1-6 for the parts outside the CDR3, the full variable domain is EAGVAQSPRYKIIEKRQSVAFWCNPISGHATLYWYQQILGQGPKLLIQFQNNGVVDDSQLPKDRFSAERLKGVDSTLKIQPAKLEDSAVYLCASSLRQGLSPLHFGNGTRLTVT.

The chain combines TRBV29-1 with TRBJ1-2, with D tentatively TRBD1 (6 bases). This CDR3 is built from 14 residues. Trimming removed 3 bases from V and 7 bases from J, with 18 bases in between. Germline V gene sequence: CDR1 SQVTM, CDR2 ANQGSEA. As DNA, the CDR3 is TGCAGCGTTGAGGGCAGGGGAGCAGGGCTTGGCTACACCTTC. Residues: CSVEGRGAGLGYTF.

The chain has TRBV7-2 and TRBJ2-2, with a possible D match to TRBD2 (6 bases). The CDR3 extends over 16 amino acids. CDR1 and CDR2 from the germline V gene are SGHTA and FQGNSA. V was cut by 5 bases and J by 1 base, with 14 bases left in between. The CDR3 spells CASSPHGRGNTGELFF. DNA of the CDR3: TGTGCCAGCAGCCCCCACGGGCGGGGGAACACCGGGGAGCTGTTTTTT.

This clone has just one count. The rearrangement links TRBV7-2 to TRBJ2-3; tentatively, D is TRBD2 (6 bases). Per germline, CDR1 SGHTA and CDR2 FQGNSA. The V gene lost 6 bases and the J gene lost 4 bases, with 14 bases spanning the gap. The CDR3 sequence is 14 residues long. The CDR3 coding sequence is TGTGCCAGCAGGTTCGGGACTCCGGCAGATACGCAGTATTTT. It yields the protein CASRFGTPADTQYF.

This rearrangement joins TRBV5-5 to TRBJ2-7; D is ambiguous. The CDR3 runs to 12 residues. Trimming removed 4 bases at V and 4 bases at J, with 9 bases between. The germline V gene encodes CDR1 SGHKS and CDR2 YYEKEE (reference sequence). The CDR3, as DNA: TGTGCCAGCAGCGGCCGTGTTTACGAGCAGTACTTC. This encodes CASSGRVYEQYF.

V and J are TRBV28 and TRBJ1-2; 11 bases are shared with TRBD1. V lost 3 bases, J lost 8 bases, and 5 bases stayed unmatched. The germline gives CDR1 MDHEN, CDR2 SYDVKM. This CDR3 comprises 14 residues. CDR3 region: CASSLDRGLKGYTF. The CDR3 region has the DNA TGTGCCAGCAGTTTGGACAGGGGGCTAAAGGGCTACACCTTC.

The rearrangement links TRBV19 to TRBJ1-5; possible D gene TRBD1, 5 bases. Trimming removed 7 bases at V and 3 bases at J, with 13 bases between. CDR1 is LNHDA, CDR2 SQIVND, per germline (reference sequence). The CDR3 consists of 14 residues. The CDR3 nucleotides are TGTGCCAGTAAAGAAGCCAGGGACAATCAGCCCCAGCATTTT. Translation gives CASKEARDNQPQHF.

This chain links TRBV7-2 with TRBJ2-3, with 7 bases fitting TRBD2. This CDR3 is 14 amino acids long. The germline CDR1 and CDR2 sequences are SGHTA and FQGNSA. The V gene end was trimmed by 3 bases and the J gene end by 9 bases; junction bases not matched to a gene: 9. The CDR3 coding sequence is TGTGCCAGCAGCTTGGATAGGCGGGGGATAACGCAGTATTTT. Protein product: CASSLDRRGITQYF.

This chain connects TRBV7-8 to TRBJ1-3; possibly TRBD1 for D (5 bases). The CDR3 spans 15 residues. The V and J ends lost 9 bases and 0 bases respectively, with 15 bases between them. The germline CDR1 and CDR2 sequences are SGHVS and FQNEAQ. In DNA, the CDR3 is TGTGCCAGTCAGCTTAGCAGGGTCTCTGGAAACACCATATATTTT. Protein: CASQLSRVSGNTIYF.

The chain combines TRBV28 with TRBJ1-5; 9 bases are a match to TRBD1. V dropped 6 bases and J dropped 5; count of bases not matched to a gene: 11. CDR3 length equals 16 residues. Germline assignment: CDR1 MDHEN and CDR2 SYDVKM. For the CDR3, the DNA is TGTGCCAGCAGCCGGAATCCGGGACAGGGCCATCAGCCCCAGCATTTT. Translation: CASSRNPGQGHQPQHF.

This chain uses TRBV28 with TRBJ2-5, with unresolved D. Between the trimmed V and J ends, which lost 6 bases and 5 bases, there was a span of 7 bases. There are 11 residues in the CDR3. CDR1 is MDHEN, CDR2 SYDVKM, per germline. The CDR3 sequence is CASRGEETQYF. In DNA, the CDR3 is TGTGCCAGCAGGGGCGAGGAGACCCAGTACTTC.

This clone was detected once. This chain uses TRBV21-1 with TRBJ2-6; TRBD1, the table's D call, lacks a check against the DNA. TRBV21-1 is marked as a pseudogene. This CDR3 has 16 amino acids. The CDR3 sequence is CASRKKDGPGANVLTF. The CDR3 bases are TGTGCCAGCAGAAAAAAGGATGGGCCTGGGGCCAACGTCCTGACTTTC.

This clone was observed a few times. V and J are TRBV15 and TRBJ1-2; 7 nucleotides align to TRBD1. Germline-derived CDR1 and CDR2 are LNHNV and YYDKDF (reference sequence). The CDR3 totals 13 residues. After removal of 5 bases from V and 5 bases from J, the junction contained 5 bases not matched to a gene. CDR3 residues: CATSAAQGYGYTF. The DNA of the CDR3 is TGTGCCACCAGCGCGGCACAGGGGTATGGCTACACCTTC.

J is TRBJ1-2 and V is TRBV7-2, with 10 bases lining up with TRBD1. J lost 8 bases, V lost 5 bases, and 8 bases had no gene match. Germline CDR1 SGHTA, CDR2 FQGNSA. CDR3 length: 14 residues. This chain's CDR3 is CASSPKTGGLGYTF. The CDR3 nucleotides are TGTGCCAGCAGCCCTAAGACAGGGGGCTTAGGCTACACCTTC.

The J gene is TRBJ2-7, the V gene TRBV6-5; 12 bases line up with TRBD1. Germline CDR1 and CDR2: MNHEY and SVGAGI. The CDR3 has 15 amino acids. The J segment lost 4 bases and the V segment lost 6 bases, leaving 7 bases of the junction unmatched. For the CDR3, the DNA is TGTGCCAGCAGGGCGGGACAGGGGGCTAGTTACGAGCAGTACTTC. Translated: CASRAGQGASYEQYF.

V usage is TRBV19 and J usage is TRBJ2-5; 9 bases agree with TRBD2. The trim removed 6 bases at V and 1 base at J, leaving 9 bases unmatched. CDR3 size: 16 residues. The germline V gene encodes CDR1 LNHDA and CDR2 SQIVND (reference sequence). CDR3 nucleotides: TGTGCCAGTAGCCTGACTAGCGGATCATCCCAAGAGACCCAGTACTTC. Encoded protein: CASSLTSGSSQETQYF. The full variable domain, completed using reference TRBV19 and TRBJ2-5, is DGGITQSPKYLFRKEGQNVTLSCEQNLNHDAMYWYRQDPGQGLRLIYYSQIVNDFQKGDIAEGYSVSREKKESFPLTVTSAQKNPTAFYLCASSLTSGSSQETQYFGPGTRLLVL.

V gene TRBV3-1 (or the pseudogene TRBV3-2) combines with J gene TRBJ2-1, with 8 positions matching TRBD2. The V segment lost 5 bases and the J segment 10 bases; nucleotides outside the gene matches: 4. Germline values: CDR1 LGHDT, CDR2 YNNKEL (reference sequence). The CDR3 is 12 residues long. The CDR3 sequence: CASSGTRREQFF. The DNA for the CDR3 is TGTGCCAGCAGCGGGACTAGACGGGAGCAGTTCTTC.

The rearrangement uses TRBV2 and TRBJ1-6; 10 positions match TRBD1. The CDR3 runs to 15 residues. V was clipped by 7 bases and J by 6 bases; unmatched bases: 6. From germline, CDR1 is SNHLY and CDR2 FYNNEI. CDR3 coding DNA: TGTGCCAGCAACCGACAGGGGGCAATTAATTCACCCCTCCACTTT. Translating gives CASNRQGAINSPLHF.

This clone came up once. The chain joins TRBV30 to TRBJ1-3, with 9 bases fitting TRBD1. Germline V gene data show CDR1 as GTSNPN and CDR2 as SVGIG (reference sequence). The CDR3 length is 12 residues. V gave up 7 bases and J gave up 5 bases; unmatched junction bases: 3. CDR3 in DNA: TGTGCCTACGACAGGGGGAGAAACACCATATATTTT. Protein product: CAYDRGRNTIYF.

This clone was detected many times. This chain links TRBV2 with TRBJ1-2, with a tentative D call TRBD1 (5 bases). V lost 7 bases to trimming and J lost 7 bases, with 10 bases between them. CDR3 length: 11 amino acids. The germline gives CDR1 SNHLY, CDR2 FYNNEI. CDR3 in amino acids: CASTRDGGYTF. DNA of the CDR3: TGTGCCAGCACCAGGGATGGTGGCTACACCTTC.